The following is a T cell receptor (beta chain) sequence with its context. Its antigen is not known. The record originates from a study of Graves' ophthalmopathy and Graves' hyperthyroidism. The CDR3 extends over 12 amino acids. Germline lookup yields CDR1 LGHNT and CDR2 FRNRAP. V lost 6 bases to trimming and J lost 9 bases, with 12 bases between them. Study-wide results and limits: The authors also found most expanded thyroid clonotypes above 0.001 frequency in blood.

The authors amplified TCR beta CDR3 regions, and they did so from RNA transcripts for repertoire sequencing. The library came from an HTBI-primed first-round RT-PCR and a second-round multiplex PCR. TCRdb passed the multiplex PCR reads through MiXCR, listing each CDR3 protein once. The sample shows about 380,000 distinct CDR3 sequences, approximately 15% of them seen only once. The source is a woman younger than 30 with stable Graves' hyperthyroidism. Sequenced sample: peripheral blood. The gene calls are TRBV12-5 and TRBJ1-5; D is perhaps TRBD1 (6 bases). The CDR3 DNA reads TGTGCTAGTGGCGAACAGGGTCCGCCCCAGCATTTT. It is translated as CASGEQGPPQHF. The variable domain in full, completed from reference TRBV12-5 and TRBJ1-5, reads DARVTQTPRHKVTEMGQEVTMRCQPILGHNTVFWYRQTMMQGLELLAYFRNRAPLDDSGMPKDRFSAEMPDATLATLKIQPSEPRDSAVYFCASGEQGPPQHFGDGTRLSIL.